This T cell receptor (beta chain) came from a study of PD-L1 blockade in urothelial cancer. Overall study context: Dosed intravenously at 1,200 mg every 3 weeks, atezolizumab was initiated by patients around 2014. Males with bladder-origin urothelial cancer made up twenty-five of 29 patients. At 3 weeks after treatment start (second dose) and again at 6 weeks, blood was analyzed. Median blood clonality was roughly 0.078, with about 81,000 unique TCRs.

Time point reported: peripheral blood 6 weeks after treatment start. This CDR3 is built from 14 residues. With V trimmed by 0 bases and J by 8 bases, 6 bases remained unmatched. Germline lookup yields CDR1 SNHLY and CDR2 FYNNEI. Clones were sequenced by immunoSEQ multiplex PCR, and TCRdb holds only the in-frame ones, with some missing. The sample consists of 100,000 to 150,000 clones, more than 70% of them appearing once. The TCR was taken from a man aged 50-59 years with urothelial cancer. The V call is TRBV2, the J call TRBJ1-2, with 7 bases matching TRBD1. This material consisted of PBMCs, taken around atezolizumab (anti-PD-L1) treatment. CDR3 loop: CASSEALRTGGYTF. As DNA, the CDR3 is TGTGCCAGCAGTGAAGCACTTCGGACAGGCGGCTACACCTTC. Full variable domain (missing parts from reference TRBV2 and TRBJ1-2): EPEVTQTPSHQVTQMGQEVILRCVPISNHLYFYWYRQILGQKVEFLVSFYNNEISEKSEIFDDQFSVERPDGSNFTLKIRSTKLEDSAMYFCASSEALRTGGYTFGSGTRLTVV.